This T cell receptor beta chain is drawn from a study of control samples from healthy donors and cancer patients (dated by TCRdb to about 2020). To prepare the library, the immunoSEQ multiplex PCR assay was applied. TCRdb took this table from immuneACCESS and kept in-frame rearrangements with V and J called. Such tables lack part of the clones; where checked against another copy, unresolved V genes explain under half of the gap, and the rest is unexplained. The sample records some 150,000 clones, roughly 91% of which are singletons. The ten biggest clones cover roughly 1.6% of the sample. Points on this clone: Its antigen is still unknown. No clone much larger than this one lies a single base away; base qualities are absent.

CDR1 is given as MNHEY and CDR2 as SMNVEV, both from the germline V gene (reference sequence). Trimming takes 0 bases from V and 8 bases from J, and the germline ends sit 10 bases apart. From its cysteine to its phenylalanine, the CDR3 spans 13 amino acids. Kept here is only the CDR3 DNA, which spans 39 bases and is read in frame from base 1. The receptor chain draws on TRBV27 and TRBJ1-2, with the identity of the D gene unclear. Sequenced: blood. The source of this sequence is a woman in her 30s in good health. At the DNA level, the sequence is TGTGCCAGCAGTTTATCGATTGGAAGGGGCTACACCTTC. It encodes CASSLSIGRGYTF.